These 26 T cell receptor beta chains originate from one sample sequenced in a study of cytomegalovirus exposure and HLA in healthy donors. The assay was immunoSEQ multiplex PCR, and TCRdb's table has in-frame clones only and misses some. The sample consists of about 74,000 clones, around 94% of them appearing once. The specimen sequenced was PBMCs. The receptors derive from a woman under 30 in good health and CMV-seropositive.

The rearrangement uses TRBV18 and TRBJ2-7; no definite D call. V was cut by 0 bases and J by 4 bases, with 4 bases left in between. The CDR3 runs to 12 residues. CDR1 is KGHSH and CDR2 is LQKENI in the germline V gene. The CDR3 is CASSPPSYEQYF. The DNA of the CDR3 is TGTGCCAGCTCACCACCGTCATACGAGCAGTACTTC.

This chain uses TRBV27 with TRBJ2-1, with TRBD1 as a possible D gene (6 bases). The CDR3 covers 14 residues. Germline V lookup: CDR1 MNHEY, CDR2 SMNVEV (reference sequence). The V gene lost 1 base and the J gene lost 9 bases, with 13 bases spanning the gap. The CDR3 is CASSLLGDTSEQFF. Written as DNA, the CDR3 is TGTGCCAGCAGTTTATTGGGGGACACAAGTGAGCAGTTCTTC.

The chain combines TRBV2 with TRBJ2-2, with 7 bases lining up with TRBD1. Germline V lookup: CDR1 SNHLY, CDR2 FYNNEI. The V and J ends lost 10 bases and 2 bases, in that order; junction bases with no gene match: 4. The length of the CDR3 is 13 residues. The CDR3 bases are TGTGCCAAGGGACAGTCAAACACCGGGGAGCTGTTTTTT. Protein sequence: CAKGQSNTGELFF. The full variable domain, completed using reference TRBV2 and TRBJ2-2, is EPEVTQTPSHQVTQMGQEVILRCVPISNHLYFYWYRQILGQKVEFLVSFYNNEISEKSEIFDDQFSVERPDGSNFTLKIRSTKLEDSAMYFCAKGQSNTGELFFGEGSRLTVL.

V usage is TRBV15 and J usage is TRBJ1-3, with 7 bases fitting TRBD1. The junction had 6 bases not matched to a gene; V was cut back by 0 bases and J by 7 bases. The CDR3 sequence is 15 residues long. Germline V gene sequence: CDR1 LNHNV, CDR2 YYDKDF (reference sequence). The CDR3 DNA reads TGTGCCACCAGCAGAGAAGACAGGGCCCCCAACACCATATATTTT. Translated, it gives CATSREDRAPNTIYF.

The chain employs TRBV19 and TRBJ1-1; possible D gene TRBD1, 6 bases. This CDR3 is 15 amino acids long. Germline V gene lookup returns CDR1 LNHDA and CDR2 SQIVND (reference sequence). Trimming left V 2 bases short and J 5 bases short, with 15 bases between. CDR3 DNA: TGTGCCAGTAGTATATTGGACAGCCCGTGGACTGAAGCTTTCTTT. Its protein is CASSILDSPWTEAFF.

The genes are TRBV9 and TRBJ2-2; TRBD2 agrees at 8 bases. CDR3 length: 16 amino acids. Losses at the gene ends were 0 bases for V and 4 bases for J; bases not matched to a gene: 5. CDR1 and CDR2 from the germline V gene are SGDLS and YYNGEE. In nucleotides, the CDR3 is TGTGCCAGCAGCGTAGCTGGGCTAGCGGGCACCGGGGAGCTGTTTTTT. Translated: CASSVAGLAGTGELFF.

The rearrangement links TRBV27 to TRBJ1-1, with D tentatively TRBD1 (6 bases). Trimming removed 2 bases at V and 5 bases at J, with 12 bases between. Germline assignment: CDR1 MNHEY and CDR2 SMNVEV (reference sequence). The CDR3 length is 14 residues. CDR3 loop: CASSLRGAGTEAFF. DNA of the CDR3: TGTGCCAGCAGTTTACGGGGGGCGGGAACTGAAGCTTTCTTT.

The V call is TRBV10-3, the J call TRBJ2-7, with D hard to call. The germline V gene has CDR1 ENHRY and CDR2 SYGVKD. The V gene lost 0 bases and the J gene lost 2 bases, with 5 bases spanning the gap. The CDR3 is 13 residues long. CDR3 nucleotides: TGTGCCATCAGTGAGTCACAGACCTACGAGCAGTACTTC. Translated, it gives CAISESQTYEQYF.

The J gene is TRBJ2-3, the V gene TRBV6-1, with 7 bases matching TRBD1. Germline V gene lookup returns CDR1 MNHNS and CDR2 SASEGT. The V segment lost 1 base and the J segment 2 bases; nucleotides outside the gene matches: 3. There are 15 residues in the CDR3. The CDR3, as DNA: TGTGCCAGCAGTGAAGACAGGGGATCCACAGATACGCAGTATTTT. Encoded protein: CASSEDRGSTDTQYF.

The rearrangement links TRBV6-1 to TRBJ2-1; 7 bases fit TRBD1. Germline CDR1 reads MNHNS; CDR2 reads SASEGT. CDR3 length equals 15 residues. Trimming took 3 bases from V and 6 from J; bases not matched to a gene: 8. The CDR3 nucleotides read TGTGCCAGCAGTGAGGGGAGCGGACAGGTCAATGAGCAGTTCTTC. Protein sequence: CASSEGSGQVNEQFF.

The chain recombines TRBV29-1 with TRBJ2-1; tentative D call: TRBD2 (6 bases). Germline V CDR1 and CDR2: SQVTM, ANQGSEA. This CDR3 region has 14 residues. The V and J ends lost 0 bases and 15 bases respectively, with 21 bases between them. CDR3 residues: CSVEDLRAGRWGFF. The CDR3 DNA reads as TGCAGCGTTGAAGATCTGAGGGCGGGGCGTTGGGGGTTCTTC.

V and J are TRBV7-3 and TRBJ2-2, with D possibly matching TRBD1 (6 bases). V lost 5 bases and J 1 base, leaving 8 bases between the germline ends. CDR1 and CDR2 from the germline V gene are SGHTA and FQGTGA. There are 14 residues in the CDR3. The CDR3 loop is CASSLGGNTGELFF. The CDR3 DNA sequence: TGTGCCAGCAGCCTAGGGGGGAACACCGGGGAGCTGTTTTTT.

The count of this clone is one. This rearrangement joins TRBV5-1 to TRBJ1-1; D not resolved. V lost 1 base to trimming and J lost 2 bases, with 12 bases between them. This CDR3 is 15 amino acids long. Germline assignment: CDR1 SGHRS and CDR2 YFSETQ. For the CDR3, the DNA is TGCGCCAGCAGCTTGAGCCGGGGAGCAAACACTGAAGCTTTCTTT. This codes for CASSLSRGANTEAFF.

V and J are TRBV14 and TRBJ1-6; D call uncertain. The germline V gene has CDR1 SGHDN and CDR2 FVKESK. Trimming took 0 bases from V and 4 from J, leaving 10 bases between them. This CDR3 contains 16 residues. The DNA of the CDR3 is TGTGCCAGCAGCCAAGAGGGGAGACTATATAATTCACCCCTCCACTTT. Translating gives CASSQEGRLYNSPLHF.

This sequence joins TRBV10-1 and TRBJ2-2; no firm D call. V shed 0 bases and J shed 6 bases, with 8 bases lying between them. Germline CDR1 is WNHNN and CDR2 is SYGVQD (reference sequence). The CDR3 runs 14 residues. CDR3 nucleotides: TGCGCCAGCAGTGAGTCGAACAGCCCCGGGGAGCTGTTTTTT. It specifies CASSESNSPGELFF.

The chain employs TRBV19 and TRBJ1-2; 9 bases map to TRBD1. CDR1 is LNHDA, CDR2 SQIVND, per germline (reference sequence). CDR3 size: 15 residues. V was clipped by 6 bases and J by 7 bases; unmatched bases: 12. The CDR3, as DNA: TGTGCCAGTAGGCGCCCGGGACAGGGCGTGGGTGGCTACACCTTC. Protein sequence: CASRRPGQGVGGYTF.

The chain links TRBV27 to TRBJ2-2, with D possibly being TRBD1 (5 bases). Germline lookup yields CDR1 MNHEY and CDR2 SMNVEV (reference sequence). This CDR3 spans 15 amino acids. V lost 6 bases to trimming and J lost 4 bases, with 15 bases between them. As DNA, the CDR3 is TGTGCCAGCAGCCTGATTCCCCAGGGCACCGGGGAGCTGTTTTTT. Translating it yields CASSLIPQGTGELFF.

The chain uses TRBV12-5 and TRBJ2-1; tentative D call: TRBD1 (7 bases). This CDR3 has 14 amino acids. Trimming shortened V by 7 bases and J by 1 base, and 11 bases separated the two germline ends. Germline CDR1 and CDR2: LGHNT and FRNRAP. The CDR3, as DNA: TGTGCTAGTGAGCCAGGGGGGTCCTACAATGAGCAGTTCTTC. Its protein is CASEPGGSYNEQFF.

The chain links TRBV5-1 to TRBJ2-3; 7 bases are shared with TRBD2. CDR3 length equals 14 residues. Germline-derived CDR1 and CDR2 are SGHRS and YFSETQ. The J segment lost 3 bases and the V segment lost 5 bases, leaving 6 bases of the junction unmatched. The CDR3 nucleotides are TGCGCCAGCAGGCGGGAGATTAGGACAGATACGCAGTATTTT. Protein: CASRREIRTDTQYF.

This CDR3 is CASSGYTHQPQHF. For the CDR3, the DNA is TGTGCCAGCAGTGGATACACCCATCAGCCCCAGCATTTT. V usage is TRBV6-1 and J usage is TRBJ1-5; D is unclear. CDR1 MNHNS and CDR2 SASEGT come from the germline V gene. CDR3 size: 13 residues. V dropped 4 bases and J dropped 5 bases, with 9 bases sitting between them.

This clone was counted a single time. The chain carries TRBV5-1 and TRBJ1-2; no firm D call. CDR1 is SGHRS, CDR2 YFSETQ, per germline. This CDR3 has 14 residues. V was shortened by 5 bases and J by 1 base, with 12 bases between the two germline ends. In nucleotides, the CDR3 is TGCGCCAGCAGTACAGAAATCAATAACTATGGCTACACCTTC. Translated, it gives CASSTEINNYGYTF.

The V and J genes are TRBV5-1 and TRBJ2-1, with TRBD2 identical over 10 bases. The CDR3 has 17 amino acids. Germline V gives CDR1 SGHRS, CDR2 YFSETQ. V shed 1 base, J shed 0 bases, and the junction held 4 bases outside the gene matches. The CDR3 DNA sequence: TGCGCCAGCAGCTTGACTAGCGGGACCCTCTCCTACAATGAGCAGTTCTTC. This translates into CASSLTSGTLSYNEQFF.

The chain couples TRBV4-1 to TRBJ2-1, with D possibly TRBD2 on 7 matching bases. This CDR3 has 17 residues. The V end was cut by 3 bases, the J end by 4 bases, with 19 bases between. Looked up from germline, CDR1 is MGHRA and CDR2 is YSYEKL. This CDR3 is CASSQGGGRPEYNEQFF. CDR3 coding DNA: TGCGCCAGCAGCCAGGGGGGGGGCAGACCCGAATACAATGAGCAGTTCTTC.

This clone came up once. The rearrangement uses TRBV29-1 and TRBJ2-1, with D possibly matching TRBD2 (7 bases). Trimming left V 2 bases short and J 8 bases short, with 13 bases between. Looked up from germline, CDR1 is SQVTM and CDR2 is ANQGSEA. The CDR3 runs 13 residues. The CDR3 is CSVERGGLDEQFF. The CDR3, as DNA: TGCAGCGTTGAAAGGGGGGGCCTCGATGAGCAGTTCTTC.

This rearrangement joins TRBV6-6 to TRBJ2-5; 11 bases line up with TRBD1. The CDR3 runs 16 residues. Germline V gene sequence: CDR1 MNHNY, CDR2 SVGAGI (reference sequence). Trimming removed 1 base from V and 5 bases from J; junction bases left unmatched: 6. The CDR3 region is CASSYFPGQGGETQYF. DNA for the CDR3: TGTGCCAGCAGTTACTTTCCGGGACAGGGGGGTGAGACCCAGTACTTC.

CDR3 coding DNA: TGTGCCAGCAGCGGGACTAGCGGGGGTTACAATGAGCAGTTCTTC. Its translation: CASSGTSGGYNEQFF. The gene calls are TRBV11-2 and TRBJ2-1, with 14 positions matching TRBD2. CDR1 is SGHAT and CDR2 is FQNNGV in the germline V gene. The J segment lost 4 bases and the V segment lost 5 bases, leaving 1 base of the junction unmatched. The CDR3 length is 15 residues.